Listed below are T cell receptor beta chains from one sample, sequenced in a study of early stage breast cancer tumors. Method: immunoSEQ multiplex PCR; TCRdb's copy keeps in-frame clones and lacks some. The table records some 41,000 clones, about 78% of them present only once. Sequences were obtained from blood. The source of these receptors is a person aged 50-59 years with breast cancer. CDR3s include the opening cysteine and the closing phenylalanine or tryptophan. Fields, in order: D gene, J gene, V gene, clone size, CDR3 DNA, CDR3 protein. D genes are given only for firm matches. Rows may omit the clone size; those that give it use once, few, many or a size class.

d_gene: TRBD2
j_gene: TRBJ2-1
v_gene: TRBV5-1
abundance: NA
CDR3nt: TGCGCCAGCAGCTTGGGACAGGGACTAGCGTCCAATGAGCAGTTCTTC
CDR3aa: CASSLGQGLASNEQFF

d_gene: NA
j_gene: TRBJ2-7
v_gene: TRBV18
abundance: few
CDR3nt: TGTGCCAGCTCACCATCGGACAGCAACGAGCAGTACTTC
CDR3aa: CASSPSDSNEQYF

d_gene: NA
j_gene: TRBJ2-1
v_gene: TRBV6-1
abundance: NA
CDR3nt: TGTGCCAGCAGTGAACTTGCGGCCCACAATGAGCAGTTCTTC
CDR3aa: CASSELAAHNEQFF

d_gene: NA
j_gene: TRBJ1-5
v_gene: TRBV11-1
abundance: NA
CDR3nt: TGTGCCAGCAGCCCGGGTCAGAATCAGCCCCAGCATTTT
CDR3aa: CASSPGQNQPQHF

d_gene: TRBD1
j_gene: TRBJ1-2
v_gene: TRBV19
abundance: NA
CDR3nt: TGTGCCAGTAGCCTTCGGGACAGGAACTATGGCTACACCTTC
CDR3aa: CASSLRDRNYGYTF

d_gene: NA
j_gene: TRBJ2-3
v_gene: TRBV5-1
abundance: once
CDR3nt: TGCGCCAGCAGCTTGGGGCAGGGGAGCACAGATACGCAGTATTTT
CDR3aa: CASSLGQGSTDTQYF

d_gene: NA
j_gene: TRBJ1-3
v_gene: TRBV29-1
abundance: NA
CDR3nt: TGCAGCGTTGAGGGGCCCTCTGGAAACACCATATATTTT
CDR3aa: CSVEGPSGNTIYF

d_gene: TRBD2
j_gene: TRBJ2-3
v_gene: TRBV5-1
abundance: NA
CDR3nt: TGCGCCAGCAGCCGGACTAGCGGAACAACAGATACGCAGTATTTT
CDR3aa: CASSRTSGTTDTQYF

d_gene: NA
j_gene: TRBJ2-1
v_gene: TRBV9
abundance: NA
CDR3nt: TGTGCCAGCAGCGTAGCGGTCCAAGTCGATGAGCAGTTCTTC
CDR3aa: CASSVAVQVDEQFF

d_gene: NA
j_gene: TRBJ1-1
v_gene: TRBV6-5
abundance: NA
CDR3nt: TGTGCCAGTTCTTGGCCAGGAGGGTCTGAAGCTTTCTTT
CDR3aa: CASSWPGGSEAFF

d_gene: TRBD1
j_gene: TRBJ1-6
v_gene: TRBV6-5
abundance: NA
CDR3nt: TGTGCCAGCAGCACGACCGGGACAGGGAATTCACCCCTCCACTTT
CDR3aa: CASSTTGTGNSPLHF

d_gene: TRBD2
j_gene: TRBJ2-3
v_gene: TRBV7-9
abundance: NA
CDR3nt: TGTGCCAGCAGCCCACGGAGCGGGAGAAGTACAGATACGCAGTATTTT
CDR3aa: CASSPRSGRSTDTQYF

d_gene: NA
j_gene: TRBJ1-2
v_gene: TRBV10-1
abundance: few
CDR3nt: TGCGCCAGCAGTGCGCCGGGACAAGGTGGCTACACCTTC
CDR3aa: CASSAPGQGGYTF

d_gene: NA
j_gene: TRBJ1-6
v_gene: TRBV25-1
abundance: few
CDR3nt: TGTGCCAGCAGTGACCGTGGGGGCCGGCCACCCCTCCACTTT
CDR3aa: CASSDRGGRPPLHF

d_gene: NA
j_gene: TRBJ2-3
v_gene: TRBV5-1
abundance: NA
CDR3nt: TGCGCCAGCAGCTTGGCCTCCTTCACAGATACGCAGTATTTT
CDR3aa: CASSLASFTDTQYF

d_gene: NA
j_gene: TRBJ2-1
v_gene: TRBV5-1
abundance: once
CDR3nt: TGCGCCAGCAGCTTGGACCGGGGGGAGCAGTTCTTC
CDR3aa: CASSLDRGEQFF

d_gene: TRBD1
j_gene: TRBJ1-1
v_gene: TRBV2
abundance: NA
CDR3nt: TGTGCCAGCAGAGCAGACAGGGAAGGCGCCAGCACTGAAGCTTTCTTT
CDR3aa: CASRADREGASTEAFF

d_gene: NA
j_gene: TRBJ1-4
v_gene: TRBV19
abundance: NA
CDR3nt: TGTGCCAGTAGTCCACAGGGAAGTAATGAAAAACTGTTTTTT
CDR3aa: CASSPQGSNEKLFF

d_gene: NA
j_gene: TRBJ2-5
v_gene: TRBV29-1
abundance: NA
CDR3nt: TGCAGCGTGGAAATAGCGAAACAAGAGACCCAGTACTTC
CDR3aa: CSVEIAKQETQYF

d_gene: NA
j_gene: TRBJ1-5
v_gene: TRBV2
abundance: few
CDR3nt: TGTGCCACCCAGACTGGGGGGGAGCCCCAGCATTTT
CDR3aa: CATQTGGEPQHF

d_gene: TRBD1
j_gene: TRBJ2-1
v_gene: TRBV7-9
abundance: NA
CDR3nt: TGTGCCAGCAGCTTAGGGACAGGGTTGGACAATGAGCAGTTCTTC
CDR3aa: CASSLGTGLDNEQFF

d_gene: TRBD2
j_gene: TRBJ2-1
v_gene: TRBV29-1
abundance: NA
CDR3nt: TGCAGCGTGGGACTAGCGGGAAGTGAGCAGTTCTTC
CDR3aa: CSVGLAGSEQFF

d_gene: NA
j_gene: TRBJ2-5
v_gene: TRBV6-5
abundance: NA
CDR3nt: TGTGCCAGCAGTGAGTCGGAGACCCAGTACTTC
CDR3aa: CASSESETQYF

d_gene: NA
j_gene: TRBJ2-4
v_gene: TRBV2
abundance: NA
CDR3nt: TGTGCCAGCACCCGCAAAAACATTCAGTACTTC
CDR3aa: CASTRKNIQYF

d_gene: TRBD1
j_gene: TRBJ1-1
v_gene: TRBV5-1
abundance: NA
CDR3nt: TGCGCCAGCAGCTTGGGCCCACAGGGGGCAGGCACTGAAGCTTTCTTT
CDR3aa: CASSLGPQGAGTEAFF

d_gene: NA
j_gene: TRBJ1-1
v_gene: TRBV28
abundance: NA
CDR3nt: TGTGCCAGCAGTTCCTCGGGGAACACTGAAGCTTTCTTT
CDR3aa: CASSSSGNTEAFF

d_gene: NA
j_gene: TRBJ1-3
v_gene: TRBV9
abundance: once
CDR3nt: TGTGCCAGCAGCCCCTCCCGGGTAGGAAACACCATATATTTT
CDR3aa: CASSPSRVGNTIYF

d_gene: TRBD2
j_gene: TRBJ2-1
v_gene: TRBV27
abundance: NA
CDR3nt: TGTGCCAGCAGACAACTAGCGGGGGGGGACAATGAGCAGTTCTTC
CDR3aa: CASRQLAGGDNEQFF

d_gene: NA
j_gene: TRBJ1-5
v_gene: TRBV5-1
abundance: NA
CDR3nt: TGCGCCAGCAGCTATTACCCTACAGGGATCGGTCTTAGCAATCAGCCCCAGCATTTT
CDR3aa: CASSYYPTGIGLSNQPQHF

d_gene: TRBD1
j_gene: TRBJ2-5
v_gene: TRBV6-6
abundance: NA
CDR3nt: TGTGCCAGCAGCCTGACAGGGGGCGGGGAGACCCAGTACTTC
CDR3aa: CASSLTGGGETQYF

d_gene: NA
j_gene: TRBJ1-3
v_gene: TRBV7-2
abundance: few
CDR3nt: TGTGCCAGCAGCTCTAGCTCTGGAAACACCATATATTTT
CDR3aa: CASSSSSGNTIYF

d_gene: TRBD1
j_gene: TRBJ1-5
v_gene: TRBV18
abundance: few
CDR3nt: TGTGCCAGCTCACGGACAGGGGTCGGGAATCAGCCCCAGCATTTT
CDR3aa: CASSRTGVGNQPQHF